A selection of T cell receptor beta chains follows, all from one sample in a study of shared clonotypes between healthy human individuals. Assay used: immunoSEQ multiplex PCR; TCRdb lists only in-frame clones, some missing. The table shows more than 2 million clones, with roughly 94% occurring only once. The sequencing input was naive CD4+ T cells sorted from blood. Source of these receptors: a man aged 18 to 35 in good health. Both conserved end residues are part of each CDR3. The D gene is left open where the match is weak. Size tells how often a clone was seen (once, few, many) or the class of an expanded clone, and some rows leave it out.

>TRBJ2-2|.|12|.|TRBV10-1
CASSPDAGELFF
TGCGCCAGCAGTCCAGATGCCGGGGAGCTGTTTTTT
>TRBJ1-1|.|17|.|TRBV11-2
CASSPLTGGLVNTEAFF
TGTGCCAGCAGTCCTCTCACGGGGGGGCTCGTGAACACTGAAGCTTTCTTT
>TRBJ1-2|.|14|.|TRBV6-1
CASSEAGGNYGYTF
TGTGCCAGCAGTGAAGCAGGGGGTAACTATGGCTACACCTTC
>TRBJ1-6|.|13|once|TRBV4-3
CASSQVSESPLHF
TGCGCCAGCAGCCAAGTGTCGGAATCACCCCTCCACTTT
>TRBJ2-1|.|16|.|TRBV11-1
CASSHPRGALDNEQFF
TGTGCCAGCAGCCACCCCAGGGGGGCTTTGGACAATGAGCAGTTCTTC
>TRBJ1-1|.|13|once|TRBV11-1
CASSTHMNTEAFF
TGTGCCAGCTCTACACATATGAACACTGAAGCTTTCTTT
>TRBJ2-3|TRBD2|14|.|TRBV30
CAWSVGAGGNTQYF
TGTGCCTGGAGTGTAGGGGCGGGGGGAAATACGCAGTATTTT
>TRBJ2-7|.|12|.|TRBV11-3
CASSSRGHEQYF
TGTGCCAGCAGCTCCAGGGGACACGAGCAGTACTTC
>TRBJ2-1|TRBD2|21|.|TRBV9
CASSAGPHGVGTSGRYGEQFF
TGTGCCAGCAGCGCTGGTCCACACGGCGTAGGGACTAGCGGGAGATACGGTGAGCAGTTCTTC
>TRBJ2-7|.|14|.|TRBV18
CASSPSTVSYEQYF
TGTGCCAGCTCACCTTCGACTGTCTCCTACGAGCAGTACTTC
>TRBJ1-4|TRBD1|15|.|TRBV10-3
CAISETQTGNEKLFF
TGTGCCATCAGTGAGACTCAGACAGGGAATGAAAAACTGTTTTTT
>TRBJ2-1|TRBD2|15|.|TRBV5-1
CASSKLAGALGEQFF
TGCGCCAGCAGCAAACTAGCGGGGGCCCTCGGTGAGCAGTTCTTC
>TRBJ1-4|TRBD1|13|.|TRBV30
CAWSGRGFEKLFF
TGTGCCTGGAGTGGCAGGGGGTTTGAAAAACTGTTTTTT
>TRBJ2-5|TRBD2|15|.|TRBV30
CAWSPDGGAAETQYF
TGTGCCTGGAGTCCCGACGGGGGGGCGGCGGAGACCCAGTACTTC
>TRBJ2-3|.|14|.|TRBV27
CASSFDLLTDTQYF
TGTGCCAGCAGTTTTGACCTTCTCACAGATACGCAGTATTTT
>TRBJ1-6|.|16|.|TRBV25-1
CASSEFLHGGGSPLHF
TGTGCCAGCAGTGAATTTCTCCATGGGGGTGGGTCACCCCTCCACTTT
>TRBJ1-2|.|12|.|TRBV6-6
CASHTGNYGYTF
TGTGCCAGCCACACAGGGAACTATGGCTACACCTTC
>TRBJ1-5|.|13|.|TRBV7-2
CASSLGQPFPQHF
TGTGCCAGCAGCTTAGGACAACCGTTTCCCCAGCATTTT
>TRBJ1-1|TRBD1|15|.|TRBV5-1
CASSTTGQGITEAFF
TGCGCCAGCAGCACGACGGGACAGGGCATCACTGAAGCTTTCTTT
>TRBJ1-2|TRBD1|16|.|TRBV19
CAATRSGTAFGYGYTF
TGTGCCGCAACCCGCTCCGGGACAGCTTTTGGCTATGGCTACACCTTC
>TRBJ1-1|.|13|.|TRBV10-3
CAISEIMNTEAFF
TGTGCCATCAGTGAGATCATGAACACTGAAGCTTTCTTT
>TRBJ1-3|.|11|few|TRBV30
CAWSGGNTIYF
TGTGCCTGGAGTGGTGGAAACACCATATATTTT
>TRBJ2-3|.|13|once|TRBV5-1
CASMVGGTDTQYF
TGCGCCAGCATGGTAGGGGGAACAGATACGCAGTATTTT
>TRBJ2-2|.|15|once|TRBV7-3
CASSPKRGNTGELFF
TGTGCCAGCAGCCCAAAAAGGGGAAACACCGGGGAGCTGTTTTTT
>TRBJ2-7|TRBD2|15|.|TRBV28
CASSPWTSGDYEQYF
TGTGCCAGCAGCCCATGGACTAGCGGTGACTACGAGCAGTACTTC
>TRBJ2-7|.|13|.|TRBV5-1
CASSFGSGYEQYF
TGCGCCAGCAGCTTCGGTAGCGGTTACGAGCAGTACTTC
>TRBJ1-1|.|14|.|TRBV9
CASSVDVMNTEAFF
TGTGCCAGCAGCGTAGATGTAATGAACACTGAAGCTTTCTTT
>TRBJ1-2|.|14|once|TRBV7-2
CASSARQPRYGYTF
TGTGCCAGCAGCGCCCGACAGCCAAGGTATGGCTACACCTTC
>TRBJ2-2|.|15|.|TRBV11-2
CASSLGRGKTGELFF
TGTGCCAGCAGCTTAGGCCGGGGTAAGACCGGGGAGCTGTTTTTT
>TRBJ2-5|.|13|.|TRBV27
CASRQRNQETQYF
TGTGCCAGCCGCCAACGCAACCAAGAGACCCAGTACTTC
>TRBJ1-5|.|12|.|TRBV12-5
CASGWGPEPQHF
TGTGCTAGTGGTTGGGGCCCCGAGCCCCAGCATTTT
>TRBJ1-6|TRBD1|15|.|TRBV30
CAWKPGGSYNSPLHF
TGTGCCTGGAAACCAGGGGGCTCCTATAATTCACCCCTCCACTTT
>TRBJ2-4|.|17|.|TRBV5-1
CASSRVTGNQAKNIQYF
TGCGCCAGCAGCCGGGTGACAGGCAACCAAGCCAAAAACATTCAGTACTTC
>TRBJ2-3|.|14|.|TRBV30
CAWSVGGSADTQYF
TGTGCCTGGAGTGTAGGCGGGTCGGCAGATACGCAGTATTTT
>TRBJ2-6|TRBD2|18|.|TRBV13
CASSTDGRAGSGANVLTF
TGTGCCAGCAGCACCGACGGGAGGGCCGGATCTGGGGCCAACGTCCTGACTTTC
>TRBJ1-1|.|13|once|TRBV7-6
CASSFQENTEAFF
TGTGCCAGCAGCTTCCAGGAGAACACTGAAGCTTTCTTT